This record concerns one T cell receptor (beta chain) sequence. Its antigen is unidentified. Using immunoSEQ multiplex PCR, the repertoire was profiled, and TCRdb retains in-frame clones only, with some absent. The table includes approximately 120,000 clones, over 85% detected once. This record comes from a study of T cell responses to AZD1222 COVID-19 vaccine. Study overall: Pooling covered second doses at about 4 or about 12 weeks.

Overall study findings and caveats: Targets within unmutated variant regions were reportedly found for nearly half of spike-specific TCRs. It was only a handful of AZD1222 recipients who were seropositive at baseline. All repertoire sampling was performed exclusively after the peak T cell response.

Germline V lookup: CDR1 SGHRS, CDR2 YFSETQ. This CDR3 contains 14 residues. Between the trimmed V and J ends, which lost 0 bases and 3 bases, there was a span of 6 bases. The sequencing here drew on peripheral blood, taken on day 0 of AZD1222 vaccination. The genes are TRBV5-1 and TRBJ2-2; D not certain. This receptor was taken from an adult in good health. This CDR3 reads CASSLVSHTGELFF. In DNA, the CDR3 is TGCGCCAGCAGCTTGGTATCCCACACCGGGGAGCTGTTTTTT.